Listed below are T cell receptor beta chains from one sample, sequenced in a study of CD8 T cells in Susac syndrome. Each CDR3 protein gets one entry after TCRdb re-called the immunoSEQ multiplex PCR reads with MiXCR. The sample carries about 150,000 distinct CDR3 sequences, 95% recorded once. Source material: CD8+ T cells from PBMCs. These receptor sequences come from a human donor with multiple sclerosis. Both conserved end residues are part of each CDR3. Not all rows give a size; the values are once, few, many and, for expanded clones, a class.

.,TRBV9,CASTLPGGADGYTF
.,TRBV7-9,CASSPTGSGTEAFF
.,TRBV20-1,CSAPSGETQYF
.,TRBV3-1,CASSPQRGEPNTDTQYF
.,TRBV6-4,CASSDSQGTEAFF
.,TRBV5-6,CASILWGSLNPYEQYF
.,TRBV7-2,CASSPLGGASYNEQFF
.,TRBV7-9,CASSDPTGSYNEQFF
.,TRBV9,CASSVGWGNQETQYF
.,TRBV9,CASSGFRGTNYGYTF
.,TRBV6-5,CASRPGGGRDTQYF
.,TRBV19,CASSGQGGRNTF
.,TRBV9,CASSLFSGGQETQYF
.,TRBV15,CATSRDLGLAVLEQYF
.,TRBV13,CASSLGGGTEGYTF
.,TRBV3-1,CASSQERDGYTGELFF
.,TRBV13,CASSLQGTTEAFF
.,TRBV30,CAWGWGNTEAFF
.,TRBV9,CASSVGTNSYEQYF
.,TRBV11-2,CASSVGGGAEFF
.,TRBV13,CASSPLDREGNSPLHF
.,TRBV7-8,CASSLWGDSPLHF
.,TRBV29-1,CSVDSPRSQSSYNEQFF
.,TRBV3-1,CASSQVRDGGGYTF
.,TRBV9,CASSVPGGYTF
once,TRBV7-8,CASSPTSGGVSGANVLTF
.,TRBV30,CACHSYTDGEKLFF
.,TRBV20-1,CSARDRGAANYGYTF
.,TRBV20-1,CSALDTPSSYNEQFF
.,TRBV6-5,CASTPGGRGLGYTF
.,TRBV5-6,CASSLGRQPQHF
.,TRBV7-9,CASSLGDSNEQFF
.,TRBV29-1,CSVDRKNTDTQYF
.,TRBV24-1,CATSGAGTAFF
.,TRBV19,CASSPGRLYRNYGYTF
.,TRBV6-6,CAAGGGQGADGYTF
.,TRBV3-1,CASSTGYEAFF
.,TRBV2,CASMDSESYEQYF
.,TRBV12-3/TRBV12-4,CASSLVQGAYNEQFF
few,TRBV27,CASSLQGNQPQHF
.,TRBV5-6,CASSLLSAEAFF
.,TRBV5-6,CASSLVGGAYEQYF
.,TRBV14,CASSQGGPSEEKLFF
.,TRBV12-3/TRBV12-4,CASSFTSSYNEQFF
.,TRBV7-9,CASSLGQGTLVSLHF
.,TRBV14,CASSQEHSHYEQYF
.,TRBV4-1,CASSQASGVHDEQFF
.,TRBV30,CAWPKLGARENQPQHF